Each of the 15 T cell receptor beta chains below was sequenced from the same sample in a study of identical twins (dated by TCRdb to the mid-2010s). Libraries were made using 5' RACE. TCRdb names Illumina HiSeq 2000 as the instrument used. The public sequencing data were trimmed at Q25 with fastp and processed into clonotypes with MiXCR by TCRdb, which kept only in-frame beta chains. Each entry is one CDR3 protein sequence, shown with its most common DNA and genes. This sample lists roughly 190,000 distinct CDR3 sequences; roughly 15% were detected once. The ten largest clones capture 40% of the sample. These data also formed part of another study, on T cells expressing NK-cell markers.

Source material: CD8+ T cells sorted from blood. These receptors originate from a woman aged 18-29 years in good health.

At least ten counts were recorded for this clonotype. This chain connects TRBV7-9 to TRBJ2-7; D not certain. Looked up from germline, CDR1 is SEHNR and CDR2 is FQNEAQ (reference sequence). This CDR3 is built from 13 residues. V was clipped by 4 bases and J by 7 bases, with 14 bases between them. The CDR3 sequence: CASSSGPVAEQYF. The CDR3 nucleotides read TGTGCCAGCAGCTCCGGACCGGTGGCAGAGCAGTACTTC.

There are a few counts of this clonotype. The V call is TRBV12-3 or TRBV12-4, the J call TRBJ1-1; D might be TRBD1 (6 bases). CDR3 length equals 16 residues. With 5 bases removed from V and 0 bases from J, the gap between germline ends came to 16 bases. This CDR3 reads CASSHPIQGMNTEAFF. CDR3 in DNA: TGTGCCAGCAGTCACCCCATCCAGGGGATGAACACTGAAGCTTTCTTT.

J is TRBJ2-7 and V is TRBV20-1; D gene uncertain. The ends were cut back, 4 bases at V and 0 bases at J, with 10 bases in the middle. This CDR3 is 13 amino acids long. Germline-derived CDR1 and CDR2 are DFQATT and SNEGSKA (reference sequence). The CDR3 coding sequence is TGCAGTGCTAAGAGAAGGGCCTCCTACGAGCAGTACTTC. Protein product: CSAKRRASYEQYF.

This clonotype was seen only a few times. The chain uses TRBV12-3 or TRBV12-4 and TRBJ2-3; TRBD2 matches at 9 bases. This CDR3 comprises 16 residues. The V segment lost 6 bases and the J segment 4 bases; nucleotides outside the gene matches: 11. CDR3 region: CASSSAAGGPSDTQYF. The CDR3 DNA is TGTGCCAGCAGCTCCGCGGCGGGAGGGCCCTCAGATACGCAGTATTTT.

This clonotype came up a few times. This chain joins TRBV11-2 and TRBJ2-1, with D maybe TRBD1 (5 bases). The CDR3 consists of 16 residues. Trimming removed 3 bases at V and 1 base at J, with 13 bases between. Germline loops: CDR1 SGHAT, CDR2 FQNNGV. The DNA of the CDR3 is TGTGCCAGCAGCTTTTTGGATTCAGGGTCCTACAATGAGCAGTTCTTC. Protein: CASSFLDSGSYNEQFF.

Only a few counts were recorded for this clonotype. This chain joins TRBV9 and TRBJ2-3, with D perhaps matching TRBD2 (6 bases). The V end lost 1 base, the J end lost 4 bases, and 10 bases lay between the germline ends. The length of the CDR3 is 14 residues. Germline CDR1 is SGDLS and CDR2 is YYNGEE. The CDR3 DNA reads TGTGCCAGCAGCGTATTCAGGGAGGCAGATACGCAGTATTTT. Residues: CASSVFREADTQYF.

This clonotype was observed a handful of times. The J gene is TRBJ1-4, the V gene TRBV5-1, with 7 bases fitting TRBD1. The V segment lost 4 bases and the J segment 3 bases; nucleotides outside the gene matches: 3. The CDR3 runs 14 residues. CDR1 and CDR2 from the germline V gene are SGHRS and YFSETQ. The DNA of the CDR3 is TGCGCCAGCAGCCCGCAGGGGGCTAATGAAAAACTGTTTTTT. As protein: CASSPQGANEKLFF.

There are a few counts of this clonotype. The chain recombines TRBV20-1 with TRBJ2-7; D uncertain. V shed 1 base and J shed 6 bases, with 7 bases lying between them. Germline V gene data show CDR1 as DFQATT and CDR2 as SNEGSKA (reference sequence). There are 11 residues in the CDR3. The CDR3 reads CSARGIAEQYF. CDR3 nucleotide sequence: TGCAGTGCTAGAGGTATCGCCGAGCAGTACTTC.

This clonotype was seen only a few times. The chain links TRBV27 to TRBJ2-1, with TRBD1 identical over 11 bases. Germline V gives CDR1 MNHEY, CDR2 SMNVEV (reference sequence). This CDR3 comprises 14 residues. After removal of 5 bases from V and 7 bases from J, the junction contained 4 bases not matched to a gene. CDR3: CASSPGQGVNEQFF. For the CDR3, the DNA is TGTGCCAGCAGTCCGGGACAGGGGGTGAATGAGCAGTTCTTC.

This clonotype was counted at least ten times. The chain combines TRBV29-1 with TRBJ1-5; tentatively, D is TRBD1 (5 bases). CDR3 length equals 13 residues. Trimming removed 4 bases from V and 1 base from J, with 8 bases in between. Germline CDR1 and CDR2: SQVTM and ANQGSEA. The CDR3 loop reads CSVGWGSNQPQHF. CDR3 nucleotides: TGCAGCGTTGGGTGGGGCAGCAATCAGCCCCAGCATTTT.

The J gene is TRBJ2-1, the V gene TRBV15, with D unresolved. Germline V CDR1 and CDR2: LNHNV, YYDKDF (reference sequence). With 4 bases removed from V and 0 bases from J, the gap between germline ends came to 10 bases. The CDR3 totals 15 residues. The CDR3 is CATSKEKSSYNEQFF. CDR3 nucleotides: TGTGCCACCAGCAAAGAGAAGAGCTCCTACAATGAGCAGTTCTTC.

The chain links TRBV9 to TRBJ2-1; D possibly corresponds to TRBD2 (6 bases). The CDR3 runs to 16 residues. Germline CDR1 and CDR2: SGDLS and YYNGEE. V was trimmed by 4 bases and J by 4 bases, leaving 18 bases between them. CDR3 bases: TGTGCCAGCAGCAGAGATTTGGGGGGTTCTTACAATGAGCAGTTCTTC. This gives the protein CASSRDLGGSYNEQFF.

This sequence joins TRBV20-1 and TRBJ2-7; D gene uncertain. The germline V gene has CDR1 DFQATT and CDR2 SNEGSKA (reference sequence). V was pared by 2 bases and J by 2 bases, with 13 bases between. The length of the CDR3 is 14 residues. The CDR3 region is CSARHDGTTYEQYF. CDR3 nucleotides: TGCAGTGCTAGACACGACGGTACAACCTACGAGCAGTACTTC.

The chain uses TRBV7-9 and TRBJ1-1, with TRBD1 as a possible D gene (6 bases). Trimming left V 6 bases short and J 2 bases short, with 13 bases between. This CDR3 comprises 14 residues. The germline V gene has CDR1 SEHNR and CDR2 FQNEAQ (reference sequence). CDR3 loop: CASSFGQPNTEAFF. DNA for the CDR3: TGTGCCAGCAGTTTTGGACAGCCTAACACTGAAGCTTTCTTT.

CDR3 DNA sequence: TGTGCCAGCCACCAGGACAGGGGAAGGGACCAACAAGAGACCCAGTACTTC. Translation gives CASHQDRGRDQQETQYF. This rearrangement joins TRBV2 to TRBJ2-5, with 9 bases matching TRBD1. The CDR3 sequence is 17 residues long. The trim removed 8 bases at V and 2 bases at J, leaving 15 bases unmatched. Germline CDR1 reads SNHLY; CDR2 reads FYNNEI.